Described below is a single T cell receptor (beta chain) sequence and its context. Only healthy Caucasians were enrolled as donors. This record comes from a study of identical twins. A universal primer site arose from template switching, and cDNA bore unique molecular identifiers. TCRdb independently ran MiXCR on the 5' RACE reads; one entry per CDR3 protein. The sample holds 600,000 to 800,000 distinct CDR3 sequences; approximately 21% are singletons and the top ten take about 4.5%. The germline CDR1 and CDR2 sequences are LGHNA and YSLEER. The CDR3 extends over 14 amino acids. V was shortened by 6 bases and J by 4 bases, with 14 bases between the two germline ends. The same sample was also used in a study of T cells expressing NK-cell markers. That study adds: Investigators obtained TCR beta repertoires from sorted CD3+CD56+NKG2C+, CD3+CD56+NKG2C- and CD3+CD56-NKG2C+ T cells. Eight donors were sequenced, of whom seven were HCMV-seropositive, while the remaining one was HCMV-seronegative.

The sequence was collected from a woman between 18 and 29 years old in good health. J is TRBJ2-3 and V is TRBV4-3; TRBD1 is a possible D gene (6 bases). Sequenced material: PBMCs. CDR3 DNA sequence: TGCGCCAGCAGTCTAGAGGGGGTGGCAGATACGCAGTATTTT. Residues: CASSLEGVADTQYF.